Reported below is one T cell receptor beta chain. V lost 9 bases to trimming and J lost 0 bases, with 13 bases between them. The CDR3 sequence is 14 residues long. Per the germline V gene, CDR1 is ENHRY and CDR2 is SYGVKD. The entry originates in a study of blood T cell repertoires in COVID-19. Residents of approximately 25 US areas, aged roughly 18 to 89 years, made up the participants. As handled by the study authors: Reference gene primer amplification in the assay estimated nucleated cell counts. Generated by immunoSEQ multiplex PCR, the TCRdb table keeps only in-frame clones and is missing some. The V and J calls and clone size are taken from that table; D and trimming were inferred from the DNA. The repertoire holds roughly 340,000 clones, with over 75% as singletons.

What was sequenced was PBMCs or T cells enriched from blood (not recorded which). This clonotype was sampled from a man aged 18 to 30 who had recovered from COVID-19. The rearrangement links TRBV10-3 to TRBJ2-3; possibly TRBD2 for D (6 bases). CDR3 protein: CAIWGGDSTDTQYF. As DNA, the CDR3 is TGTGCCATATGGGGCGGGGATAGCACAGATACGCAGTATTTT.